This TCR beta chain was identified during a study of control samples from healthy donors and cancer patients. Profiled with immunoSEQ multiplex PCR; TCRdb holds only in-frame clones, not every one. The sample has roughly 50,000 clones, around 95% seen once; the top ten hold around 1.9%. The V gene end was trimmed by 1 base and the J gene end by 2 bases; junction bases not matched to a gene: 3. In germline, CDR1 is LGHNA, CDR2 YNFKEQ. The CDR3 spans 15 residues. This chain links TRBV4-2 with TRBJ2-7; 9 bases fit TRBD2. This TCR was recovered from a woman aged 30 to 39 in good health. Material for sequencing was blood. Here the CDR3 reads CASSQGPSGTYEQYF. In DNA, the CDR3 is TGTGCCAGCAGCCAAGGCCCTAGCGGGACCTACGAGCAGTACTTC.